Shown below are 30 T cell receptor beta chains from a single sample sequenced in a study of human T cells and chemical hapten exposure. One entry per CDR3 protein, called by TCRdb with MiXCR from the RACE reads. This sample yields roughly 100,000 distinct CDR3 sequences, of which about 10% are seen a single time; about 3% belongs to the top ten. As to time point: healthy volunteer bleed at 2 weeks. The starting material, unfractionated whole blood, was used for total RNA extraction. Sequenced material: whole blood. The origin of the receptors is a female donor in good health. Some clones in this sample may be carry-over from other donors' samples.

This clonotype was detected a few times. The CDR3 DNA reads TGTGCCAGCAGTTTCAGGACTAGCGGGAGGAACGAGCAGTACTTC. Translated, it gives CASSFRTSGRNEQYF. V gene TRBV28 combines with J gene TRBJ2-7, with 14 bases matching TRBD2. In germline, CDR1 is MDHEN, CDR2 SYDVKM. This CDR3 spans 15 amino acids. V lost 3 bases and J lost 5; bases outside the gene matches: 3.

This clonotype occurred a few times. V usage is TRBV4-1 and J usage is TRBJ2-6; D is uncertain. The CDR3 is made up of 16 amino acids. The V and J ends lost 4 bases and 2 bases respectively, with 12 bases between them. Germline loops: CDR1 MGHRA, CDR2 YSYEKL. The CDR3 loop reads CASSPIRAAGANVLTF. CDR3 DNA: TGCGCCAGCAGCCCTATAAGGGCAGCTGGGGCCAACGTCCTGACTTTC.

This clonotype was seen ten or more times. The CDR3 loop reads CASTLAGVSYEQYF. The CDR3 coding sequence is TGTGCCAGCACCTTGGCGGGGGTATCGTACGAGCAGTACTTC. The gene calls are TRBV28 and TRBJ2-7; TRBD2 matches 7 bases. With 7 bases clipped from V and 4 bases from J, the junction kept 10 bases outside the gene matches. Germline values: CDR1 MDHEN, CDR2 SYDVKM. This CDR3 is built from 14 residues.

As regards this clonotype: No conserved phenylalanine or tryptophan ends this CDR3, so it is likely a read error. The V gene is TRBV6-5, the J gene TRBJ1-2; D not resolved. The CDR3 totals 13 residues. Trimming took 0 bases from V and 4 from J, leaving 6 bases between them. Germline V gives CDR1 MNHEY, CDR2 SVGAGI. CDR3: CASSYSRSYGYTL. CDR3 in DNA: TGTGCCAGCAGTTACTCACGGAGCTATGGCTACACCCTC.

The J gene is TRBJ2-7, the V gene TRBV18; a possible D gene is TRBD2 (5 bases). The CDR3 consists of 14 residues. V lost 3 bases, J lost 3 bases, and 12 bases lay in between. The germline V gene encodes CDR1 KGHSH and CDR2 LQKENI. CDR3 DNA sequence: TGTGCCAGCTCACCCTTTCGGGAAAACTACGAGCAGTACTTC. Residues: CASSPFRENYEQYF.

This chain connects TRBV28 to TRBJ2-7, with a possible D match to TRBD1 (6 bases). The CDR3 sequence is 15 residues long. From germline, CDR1 is MDHEN and CDR2 SYDVKM. Trimming shortened V by 4 bases and J by 4 bases, and 17 bases separated the two germline ends. CDR3 sequence reads: CASSSTQQGPYEQYF. The CDR3 coding sequence is TGTGCCAGCAGTTCCACACAACAGGGCCCTTACGAGCAGTACTTC.

V is TRBV4-2 and J is TRBJ1-4, with TRBD1 matching over 7 bases. Germline V gene sequence: CDR1 LGHNA, CDR2 YNFKEQ. This CDR3 has 16 amino acids. Losses at the gene ends were 1 base for V and 7 bases for J; bases not matched to a gene: 9. The CDR3 is CASSQVLRQGFEKLFF. The CDR3 DNA reads as TGTGCCAGCAGCCAAGTCCTCCGACAGGGTTTTGAAAAACTGTTTTTT.

This clonotype was observed a few times. This chain links TRBV6-5 with TRBJ2-1; a weak D match, TRBD2 (6 bases). Germline values: CDR1 MNHEY, CDR2 SVGAGI. The V and J ends lost 5 bases and 15 bases respectively, with 20 bases between them. This CDR3 region has 13 residues. The chain's CDR3 is CASSRRDSSAAFF. The CDR3 DNA reads TGTGCCAGCAGTCGCCGGGACTCCTCGGCGGCGTTCTTC.

This clonotype has ten or more counts. The chain couples TRBV5-1 to TRBJ2-7; D gene ambiguous. V was trimmed by 0 bases and J by 0 bases, leaving 4 bases between them. The length of the CDR3 is 13 residues. The germline CDR1 and CDR2 sequences are SGHRS and YFSETQ. Written as DNA, the CDR3 is TGCGCCAGCAGCTTGGTCCCCTCCTACGAGCAGTACTTC. Its protein product is CASSLVPSYEQYF. Supplemented by reference TRBV5-1 and TRBJ2-7, the full variable domain reads KAGVTQTPRYLIKTRGQQVTLSCSPISGHRSVSWYQQTPGQGLQFLFEYFSETQRNKGNFPGRFSGRQFSNSRSEMNVSTLELGDSALYLCASSLVPSYEQYFGPGTRLTVT.

This clonotype came up a few times. The gene calls are TRBV28 and TRBJ2-3, with a weak D call TRBD2 (6 bases). The V and J ends lost 8 bases and 9 bases respectively, with 24 bases between them. CDR1 is MDHEN and CDR2 is SYDVKM in the germline V gene. This CDR3 comprises 15 residues. The DNA of the CDR3 is TGTGCCAGCGGATATAGCGGAGAGGACTTTATGACGCAGTATTTT. Residues: CASGYSGEDFMTQYF.

The chain links TRBV4-2 to TRBJ2-7; D call uncertain. Germline loops: CDR1 LGHNA, CDR2 YNFKEQ. Trimming cost V 0 bases and J 2 bases, with 17 bases left between them. The CDR3 sequence is 17 residues long. CDR3 DNA: TGTGCCAGCAGCCAAGATTACGGTCCCGGATTTGCCTACGAGCAGTACTTC. Amino acids: CASSQDYGPGFAYEQYF.

The genes are TRBV14 and TRBJ2-5; D is unclear. CDR1 is SGHDN, CDR2 FVKESK, per germline. The CDR3 totals 15 residues. Trimming took 0 bases from V and 2 from J, leaving 10 bases between them. In DNA, the CDR3 is TGTGCCAGCAGCCAAGATCGGGCCAGGCAAGAGACCCAGTACTTC. It encodes CASSQDRARQETQYF.

This clonotype was seen many times. The chain is built from TRBV20-1 and TRBJ1-6, with a possible D match to TRBD1 (6 bases). The CDR3 has 15 residues. Germline V lookup: CDR1 DFQATT, CDR2 SNEGSKA (reference sequence). V was shortened by 6 bases and J by 5 bases, with 17 bases between the two germline ends. The CDR3 region has the DNA TGCAGTGCCTTAGTAGGGGGTACCAATAATTCACCCCTCCACTTT. Amino acids: CSALVGGTNNSPLHF.

This clonotype was counted only a few times. The chain has TRBV24-1 and TRBJ2-1, with 11 nucleotides matching TRBD2. The CDR3 totals 15 residues. The J segment lost 9 bases and the V segment lost 4 bases, leaving 7 bases of the junction unmatched. Germline CDR1 KGHDR, CDR2 SFDVKD. Written as DNA, the CDR3 is TGTGCCACCAGTGAATTAGCGGGAGGGCCAAGTGAGCAGTTCTTC. It encodes CATSELAGGPSEQFF.

This clonotype has just a few counts. V usage is TRBV28 and J usage is TRBJ1-1; TRBD1 might be the D (5 bases). Trimming took 5 bases from V and 0 from J, leaving 13 bases between them. CDR1 MDHEN and CDR2 SYDVKM come from the germline V gene. CDR3 size: 15 residues. The CDR3 loop reads CASSAAGVLNTEAFF. The CDR3 DNA follows: TGTGCCAGCAGTGCGGCGGGGGTCCTGAACACTGAAGCTTTCTTT.

This clonotype has just a few counts. V and J are TRBV7-2 and TRBJ2-1, with TRBD2 identical over 7 bases. Losses at the gene ends were 2 bases for V and 6 bases for J; bases not matched to a gene: 7. Germline V gene sequence: CDR1 SGHTA, CDR2 FQGNSA. The CDR3 is 15 amino acids. CDR3 bases: TGTGCCAGCAGCTTAAGGGGACTACAAACCAATGAGCAGTTCTTC. The encoded protein is CASSLRGLQTNEQFF.

This clonotype has just a few counts. The rearrangement links TRBV5-1 to TRBJ2-7, with D possibly being TRBD1 (6 bases). The germline gives CDR1 SGHRS, CDR2 YFSETQ. The ends were cut back, 0 bases at V and 4 bases at J, with 8 bases in the middle. This CDR3 comprises 13 residues. In DNA form, the CDR3 reads TGCGCCAGCAGCTTGGGGACAGATTACGAGCAGTACTTC. It codes for CASSLGTDYEQYF.

This clonotype was seen a few times. This chain joins TRBV6-5 and TRBJ2-1; 10 bases fit TRBD2. Germline V gives CDR1 MNHEY, CDR2 SVGAGI. The junction had 14 bases not matched to a gene; V was cut back by 10 bases and J by 8 bases. The length of the CDR3 is 15 residues. This CDR3 is CATHQVAGGWDEQFF. Written as DNA, the CDR3 is TGTGCCACCCACCAGGTAGCGGGAGGTTGGGATGAGCAGTTCTTC.

This chain links TRBV13 with TRBJ2-7; a weak D match, TRBD2 (5 bases). V was shortened by 4 bases and J by 6 bases, with 19 bases between the two germline ends. The CDR3 totals 15 residues. Germline V CDR1 and CDR2: PRHDT, FYEKMQ (reference sequence). The CDR3 here is CASSSHPPDLGEQYF. The CDR3 nucleotides read TGTGCCAGCAGCTCCCATCCACCGGACTTGGGCGAGCAGTACTTC.

Worth noting for this clonotype: A much larger clonotype is one base distant, so this may be a read error. The chain couples TRBV5-4 to TRBJ2-1; 8 nucleotides line up with TRBD2. The ends lost 3 bases at V and 5 bases at J; junction bases unmatched: 10. Germline V gene data show CDR1 as SGHNT and CDR2 as YYREEE (reference sequence). The CDR3 contains 16 residues. The CDR3 DNA follows: TGTGCCAGCAGCTCCTACAGCGGGAGTCCCCACAATGAGCAGTTCTTC. The encoded protein is CASSSYSGSPHNEQFF.

This clonotype was observed at least ten times. V is TRBV6-9 and J is TRBJ1-5; D is perhaps TRBD1 (5 bases). This CDR3 is built from 14 residues. The V end lost 8 bases, the J end lost 6 bases, and 17 bases lay between the germline ends. CDR1 MNHGY and CDR2 SVAAGI come from the germline V gene. For the CDR3, the DNA is TGTGCCAGCGGAACGGACACTGCGACTCAGCCCCAGCATTTT. Its translation: CASGTDTATQPQHF.

This chain uses TRBV14 with TRBJ2-7; weak D call: TRBD2 (6 bases). Trimming pared 1 base from V and 5 bases from J, leaving 15 bases between. The CDR3 is made up of 15 amino acids. Germline CDR1 SGHDN, CDR2 FVKESK. The chain's CDR3 is CASSQVWRDADEQYF. For the CDR3, the DNA is TGTGCCAGCAGCCAAGTTTGGCGGGACGCTGACGAGCAGTACTTC. The full variable domain, rest sourced from reference TRBV14 and TRBJ2-7, is EAGVTQFPSHSVIEKGQTVTLRCDPISGHDNLYWYRRVMGKEIKFLLHFVKESKQDESGMPNNRFLAERTGGTYSTLKVQPAELEDSGVYFCASSQVWRDADEQYFGPGTRLTVT.

V gene TRBV7-9 combines with J gene TRBJ2-2; 10 positions match TRBD1. From germline, CDR1 is SEHNR and CDR2 FQNEAQ (reference sequence). This CDR3 has 15 amino acids. The V segment lost 8 bases and the J segment 5 bases; nucleotides outside the gene matches: 8. CDR3 DNA: TGTGCCAGCCAAACCGGGACAGGGGAAACCGGGGAGCTGTTTTTT. Residues: CASQTGTGETGELFF.

The chain joins TRBV30 to TRBJ2-2; D is unclear. Germline V CDR1 and CDR2: GTSNPN, SVGIG (reference sequence). CDR3 length equals 13 residues. The V end was cut by 2 bases, the J end by 6 bases, with 10 bases between. The CDR3 spells CAWSPSGAGELFF. Written as DNA, the CDR3 is TGTGCCTGGAGTCCCTCAGGTGCCGGGGAGCTGTTTTTT.

V gene TRBV7-2 combines with J gene TRBJ2-7; a weak D match, TRBD1 (7 bases). The CDR3 consists of 15 residues. Trimming cost V 4 bases and J 0 bases, with 13 bases left between them. Germline V gives CDR1 SGHTA, CDR2 FQGNSA. The CDR3 here is CASSSRGVSSYEQYF. In nucleotides, the CDR3 is TGTGCCAGCAGCTCCAGGGGGGTCAGCTCCTACGAGCAGTACTTC.

At least ten counts were recorded for this clonotype. V gene TRBV12-3 or TRBV12-4 combines with J gene TRBJ2-5; D perhaps matches TRBD2 (6 bases). CDR3 length: 13 residues. The V and J ends lost 4 bases and 5 bases respectively, with 11 bases between them. The CDR3 is CASSWQEGETQYF. The CDR3 bases are TGTGCCAGCAGTTGGCAGGAGGGGGAGACCCAGTACTTC.

This clonotype was observed at least ten times. The chain combines TRBV15 with TRBJ2-1; D is uncertain. V dropped 3 bases and J dropped 5 bases, with 11 bases sitting between them. Germline lookup yields CDR1 LNHNV and CDR2 YYDKDF (reference sequence). CDR3 length: 14 residues. The CDR3: CATSRGPVNNEQFF. For the CDR3, the DNA is TGTGCCACCAGCAGGGGCCCAGTGAACAATGAGCAGTTCTTC.

This clonotype appeared many times. V usage is TRBV7-9 and J usage is TRBJ2-7; weak D call: TRBD2 (5 bases). Trimming took 3 bases from V and 0 from J, leaving 12 bases between them. Looked up from germline, CDR1 is SEHNR and CDR2 is FQNEAQ (reference sequence). The CDR3 runs to 15 residues. The CDR3 region is CASSLRAGSSYEQYF. The CDR3 DNA reads TGTGCCAGCAGCTTGAGGGCGGGCAGCTCCTACGAGCAGTACTTC.

J is TRBJ2-3 and V is TRBV27; 11 bases agree with TRBD2. J gave up 3 bases and V 1 base, and 3 bases lay outside the gene matches. This CDR3 has 16 residues. Germline V gene lookup returns CDR1 MNHEY and CDR2 SMNVEV (reference sequence). This chain's CDR3 is CASSLLGTSGTDTQYF. Here the CDR3 DNA reads TGTGCCAGCAGTTTATTAGGGACTAGCGGTACAGATACGCAGTATTTT.

This clonotype was detected a few times. The chain employs TRBV6-5 and TRBJ2-3, with 8 bases lining up with TRBD2. The V gene end was trimmed by 4 bases and the J gene end by 0 bases; junction bases not matched to a gene: 6. The CDR3 runs 16 residues. Looked up from germline, CDR1 is MNHEY and CDR2 is SVGAGI. CDR3 in DNA: TGTGCCAGCAGTTTGACTAGCGCATATAGCACAGATACGCAGTATTTT. Residues: CASSLTSAYSTDTQYF.